A selection of T cell receptor beta chains follows, all from one sample in a study of T cell repertoires in cytomegalovirus infection. TCRdb redid the calling of the reads with MiXCR, one entry per CDR3 protein. Of about 130,000 distinct CDR3 sequences in the sample, 7% to 9.5% were seen once. The sequencing sample was made of PBMCs. These receptors were taken from a human donor in good health (CMV status not recorded). Some clones in this sample may be carry-over from other donors' samples. The CDR3 runs from the conserved cysteine through the conserved F or W. D genes are given only for firm matches. Not all rows give a size; the values are once, few, many and, for expanded clones, a class.

cdr3_aa cdr3_nt clone_size j_call d_call v_call
CASTRGLVASTDTQYF TGTGCCAGCACACGAGGACTAGTCGCTAGCACAGATACGCAGTATTTT many TRBJ2-3 TRBD2 TRBV5-4
CSVELAVSYEQYF TGCAGCGTTGAATTGGCAGTCTCCTACGAGCAGTACTTC many TRBJ2-7 . TRBV29-1
CASSLGGAEQDEKLFF TGTGCCAGCAGTTTAGGTGGCGCGGAGCAAGATGAAAAACTGTTTTTT many TRBJ1-4 . TRBV28
CASLKRGGRTDTQYF TGTGCCAGCCTCAAGCGGGGCGGACGCACAGATACGCAGTATTTT many TRBJ2-3 TRBD2 TRBV7-2
CASSLLSGVGSNQPQHF TGTGCCAGCAGTTTACTGTCCGGGGTGGGGAGCAATCAGCCCCAGCATTTT many TRBJ1-5 . TRBV27
CASSVGPRAPQPQHF TGTGCCAGCAGCGTAGGGCCCAGGGCGCCACAGCCCCAGCATTTT . TRBJ1-5 . TRBV9
CASQRGIGRRWGRANYGYTF TGTGCCAGCCAGCGAGGCATAGGGAGGCGTTGGGGCAGAGCTAACTATGGCTACACCTTC many TRBJ1-2 . TRBV7-2
CASSLGRWGEQYF TGTGCCAGCAGCTTAGGACGCTGGGGAGAGCAGTACTTC many TRBJ2-7 . TRBV7-6
CASSKRDGANYGYTF TGTGCCAGCAGCAAACGGGACGGAGCTAACTATGGCTACACCTTC few TRBJ1-2 . TRBV7-8
CASSSTGTVSYEQYF TGTGCCAGCAGCTCAACCGGGACAGTCTCCTACGAGCAGTACTTC . TRBJ2-7 TRBD1 TRBV7-2
CASTHSGTVISHTEAFF TGTGCCAGCACCCATTCCGGGACAGTGATCTCCCACACTGAAGCTTTCTTT . TRBJ1-1 TRBD1 TRBV12-3/TRBV12-4
CASSFRGGGTGELFF TGTGCCAGCAGCTTCCGGGGCGGGGGCACCGGGGAGCTGTTTTTT many TRBJ2-2 TRBD2 TRBV7-2
CSAAAREKITDTQYF TGCAGTGCCGCGGCCAGGGAAAAAATCACAGATACGCAGTATTTT many TRBJ2-3 . TRBV20-1
CASSGEETQYF TGTGCCAGCAGTGGGGAAGAGACCCAGTACTTC many TRBJ2-5 . TRBV2
CASSLNGGTGELFF TGTGCCAGCAGCTTAAACGGGGGAACCGGGGAGCTGTTTTTT many TRBJ2-2 . TRBV7-8
CASSIGQPSNEQFF TGTGCCAGTAGTATTGGTCAGCCGAGCAATGAGCAGTTCTTC many TRBJ2-1 . TRBV19